The rows below give T cell receptor beta chains drawn from one sample of a study of early T cells in non-severe SARS-CoV-2 infection. One entry per CDR3 protein, called by TCRdb with MiXCR from the 5' RACE reads. The sample includes tens of thousands of distinct CDR3 sequences, around 12% seen only once; the top ten take 4.4%. Here the sequenced sample was whole blood, taken at baseline. These receptors were taken from an adult who was a healthcare worker with PCR-confirmed SARS-CoV-2 infection or an uninfected control (not recorded which). Both conserved end residues are part of each CDR3. Fields, in order: D gene, clone size, CDR3 length, V gene, J gene, CDR3 DNA, CDR3 protein. A D gene is named only where the DNA matches it firmly. Where a row states a size, it is once, few, many or the class of an expanded clone; other rows omit it.

TRBD2	NA	15	TRBV9	TRBJ2-7	TGTGCCAGCAGCCCCCGGGGGAGGGTGACCTACGAGCAGTACTTC	CASSPRGRVTYEQYF
TRBD1	few	16	TRBV20-1	TRBJ1-5	TGCAGTGCTAGACCCCAGGACAGGGGGCTTTTTCAGCCCCAGCATTTT	CSARPQDRGLFQPQHF
TRBD2	many	15	TRBV20-1	TRBJ2-7	TGCAGTGCTAGAGATCTCGCGGGAGGAGTCTACGAGCAGTACTTC	CSARDLAGGVYEQYF
NA	NA	11	TRBV29-1	TRBJ2-5	TGCAGCGTTGCCATCCAAGAGACCCAGTACTTC	CSVAIQETQYF
NA	many	12	TRBV6-6	TRBJ1-1	TGTGCCAGCAGAATACGTAACACTGAAGCTTTCTTT	CASRIRNTEAFF
NA	few	15	TRBV7-6	TRBJ1-1	TGTGCCAGCGCAGTACCCCCTAACATGAACACTGAAGCTTTCTTT	CASAVPPNMNTEAFF
TRBD1	few	14	TRBV7-6	TRBJ2-3	TGTGCCAGCAGTCGGGGACAGGGAACAGATACGCAGTATTTT	CASSRGQGTDTQYF
TRBD1	NA	16	TRBV25-1	TRBJ2-2	TGTGCCAGCAGTGATGGCAGGGGGTCAAACACCGGGGAGCTGTTTTTT	CASSDGRGSNTGELFF
TRBD2	few	17	TRBV3-1	TRBJ2-2	TGTGCCAGCACCCCACGGACTAGCGGGATGAACACCGGGGAGCTGTTTTTT	CASTPRTSGMNTGELFF
NA	NA	14	TRBV5-1	TRBJ1-1	TGCGCCAGCAGCCCGCTATCTTTGAACACTGAAGCTTTCTTT	CASSPLSLNTEAFF
NA	NA	15	TRBV28	TRBJ2-7	TGTGCCAGCAGTTTTCGGGGAGTCGCCCTTCAGGAGCAGTACTTC	CASSFRGVALQEQYF
NA	few	14	TRBV7-2	TRBJ1-2	TGTGCCAGCAGCTCCAGGGCTACCTCCTATGGCTACACCTTC	CASSSRATSYGYTF
NA	NA	13	TRBV5-4	TRBJ1-2	TGTGCCAGCAGCTTCTTGACTAGGAATGGCTACACCTTC	CASSFLTRNGYTF
NA	few	14	TRBV27	TRBJ2-5	TGTGCCAGCAGTTTGCTTGGGGACCAAGAGACCCAGTACTTC	CASSLLGDQETQYF
NA	many	14	TRBV12-3/TRBV12-4	TRBJ1-5	TGTGCCAGCAGTTTAAAACACGGTCATCAGCCCCAGCATTTT	CASSLKHGHQPQHF
TRBD2	NA	17	TRBV7-8	TRBJ2-2	TGTGCCAGCAGCTTACCTACCCGGCGGGGGGGCAGAGGGGAGCTGTTTTTT	CASSLPTRRGGRGELFF
NA	NA	14	TRBV5-1	TRBJ1-2	TGCGCCAGCAGCTTGGGGGACAAATACTATGGCTACACCTTC	CASSLGDKYYGYTF
NA	NA	15	TRBV6-5	TRBJ2-5	TGTGCCAGCAGTCACTGGGGGGCAGGACAAGAGACCCAGTACTTC	CASSHWGAGQETQYF
NA	NA	13	TRBV6-5	TRBJ2-2	TGTGCCAGCAGTTTACTGTCCACCGGGGAGCTGTTTTTT	CASSLLSTGELFF
TRBD1	few	13	TRBV20-1	TRBJ1-6	TGCAGTGCTCCGGGACAGGGGACCTCACCCCTCCACTTT	CSAPGQGTSPLHF
TRBD1	NA	17	TRBV11-2	TRBJ2-7	TGTGCCAGCAGCTTAGGGCTCCGGGACAGGGTAGGATACGAGCAGTACTTC	CASSLGLRDRVGYEQYF
NA	few	14	TRBV5-4	TRBJ1-6	TGTGCCAGCAGCCCCGAAATCTATAATTCACCCCTCCACTTT	CASSPEIYNSPLHF
NA	few	17	TRBV9	TRBJ2-5	TGTGCCAGCAGCGTAGCTATGGCAGGGGGGGACCAAGAGACCCAGTACTTC	CASSVAMAGGDQETQYF
NA	many	13	TRBV13	TRBJ1-1	TGTGCCAGCAGCTTGGGGGTCAACACTGAAGCTTTCTTT	CASSLGVNTEAFF
NA	few	18	TRBV4-1	TRBJ1-4	TGCGCCAGCAGCCAAGCCTTTGCTGGGGCCCCAACTAATGAAAAACTGTTTTTT	CASSQAFAGAPTNEKLFF
TRBD1	NA	20	TRBV9	TRBJ2-3	TGTGCCAGCAGCGACCCTCAGGGGGGGACAGGGACTCGGGGCACAGATACGCAGTATTTT	CASSDPQGGTGTRGTDTQYF
TRBD1	NA	12	TRBV2	TRBJ2-7	TGTGCCAGCAGTGAAAGGGGGCACGAGCAGTACTTC	CASSERGHEQYF
NA	few	13	TRBV28	TRBJ2-4	TGTGCCACCCAAGGATCCAGGGGCTACATTCAGTACTTC	CATQGSRGYIQYF
NA	few	14	TRBV27	TRBJ2-5	TGTGCCAGCAGTTCACAGGGTTGGTTTGAGACCCAGTACTTC	CASSSQGWFETQYF
TRBD1	many	13	TRBV24-1	TRBJ1-2	TGTGCCACCAGTGATGACAGGGTCTATGGCTACACCTTC	CATSDDRVYGYTF
TRBD1	NA	15	TRBV6-1	TRBJ2-3	TGTGCCAGCAGTGGGGGGACAGGGTTTTTGGATACGCAGTATTTT	CASSGGTGFLDTQYF
NA	few	12	TRBV20-1	TRBJ1-4	TGCAGCCCTTTACCTGGCGGTGAAAAACTGTTTTTT	CSPLPGGEKLFF
NA	many	13	TRBV7-6	TRBJ1-5	TGTGCCAGCAGTTCTACAGGGAATCAGCCCCAGCATTTT	CASSSTGNQPQHF
NA	many	13	TRBV2	TRBJ1-1	TGTGCCAGCACCCTCGATGCGGACACTGAAGCTTTCTTT	CASTLDADTEAFF
NA	NA	16	TRBV5-4	TRBJ1-4	TGTGCCAGCAGCTTGGGCGGGACCTCAACTAATGAAAAACTGTTTTTT	CASSLGGTSTNEKLFF
TRBD1	NA	16	TRBV10-3	TRBJ2-2	TGTGCCATCAGTGACTGGACAGGGGGCTTGGCCGGGGAGCTGTTTTTT	CAISDWTGGLAGELFF